This TCR beta chain was sequenced during a study of regulatory T cells in long-lasting Graves disease. Study results and caveats: Persistent Graves' patients had lower TCR diversity than newly diagnosed ones. Peripheral blood, not thyroid tissue, was the sole material studied.

V was clipped by 2 bases and J by 5 bases; unmatched bases: 7. The CDR3 runs 16 residues. Germline-derived CDR1 and CDR2 are DFQATT and SNEGSKA (reference sequence). Regarding time point: persistent/refractory GD, antithyroid drugs over 5 years with positive TRAb. Making the TCR library involved RNA that had been extracted from PBMCs. This clonotype was detected only a few times. Its antigen is undetermined. The TCR beta library used iRepertoire HTBI primers with Arm-PCR amplification of CDR3. TCRdb used MiXCR to reprocess the multiplex PCR reads, holding one entry per CDR3 protein. The sample consists of 400,000 or so distinct CDR3 sequences, about a quarter of them appearing once.

The chain combines TRBV20-1 with TRBJ2-2, with TRBD2 matching over 11 bases. The clonotype comes from a female donor with Graves disease. The material was peripheral blood mononuclear cells (PBMCs), obtained when the disease was refractory, from a patient treated with antithyroid drugs. Written as DNA, the CDR3 is TGCAGTGCTAGATCCTTGACTAGCGGGAAAACCGGGGAGCTGTTTTTT. Translated: CSARSLTSGKTGELFF.